This TCR beta chain was sequenced in a study of PD-L1 blockade in urothelial cancer. Study information: Starting in the mid-2010s, patients were given atezolizumab (1,200 mg intravenously every 3 weeks).

TCRdb's copy holds only in-frame clones and misses some; the assay was immunoSEQ multiplex PCR. This sample carries some 50,000 clones, approximately 89% of them seen once, and the ten largest clones take 3% to 5%. The germline CDR1 and CDR2 sequences are GTSNPN and SVGIG (reference sequence). The CDR3 is made up of 13 amino acids. V lost 3 bases to trimming and J lost 4 bases; unmatched junction nucleotides: 5. The V gene is TRBV30, the J gene TRBJ2-7; TRBD2 agrees at 8 bases. The specimen was PBMCs, collected around atezolizumab (anti-PD-L1) treatment. The receptor's source is a man older than 75 with urothelial cancer. DNA of the CDR3: TGTGCCTGGAGGCGGGAGGACCTGTACGAGCAGTACTTC. It specifies CAWRREDLYEQYF.